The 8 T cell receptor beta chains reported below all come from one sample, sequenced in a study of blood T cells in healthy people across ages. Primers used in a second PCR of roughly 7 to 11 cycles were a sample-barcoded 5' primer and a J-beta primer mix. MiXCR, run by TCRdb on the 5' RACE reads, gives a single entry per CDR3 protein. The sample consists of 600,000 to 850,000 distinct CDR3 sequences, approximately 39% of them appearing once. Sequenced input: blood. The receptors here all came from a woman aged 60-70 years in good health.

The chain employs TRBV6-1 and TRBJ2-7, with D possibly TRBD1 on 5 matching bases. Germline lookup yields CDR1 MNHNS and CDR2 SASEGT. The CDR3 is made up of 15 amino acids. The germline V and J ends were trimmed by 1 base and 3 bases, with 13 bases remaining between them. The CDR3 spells CASSEEAGLRYEQYF. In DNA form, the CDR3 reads TGTGCCAGCAGTGAAGAGGCAGGGCTTCGCTACGAGCAGTACTTC.

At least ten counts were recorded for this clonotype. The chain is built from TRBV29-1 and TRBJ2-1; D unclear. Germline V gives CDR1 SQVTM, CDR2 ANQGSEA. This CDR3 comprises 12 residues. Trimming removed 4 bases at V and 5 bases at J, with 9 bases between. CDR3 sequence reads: CSVVRTNNEQFF. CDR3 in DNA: TGCAGCGTTGTCAGAACCAACAATGAGCAGTTCTTC.

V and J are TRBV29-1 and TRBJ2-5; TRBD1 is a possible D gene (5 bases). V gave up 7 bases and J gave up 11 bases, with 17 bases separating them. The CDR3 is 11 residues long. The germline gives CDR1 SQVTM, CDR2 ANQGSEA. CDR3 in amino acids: CSGGQDNEQYF. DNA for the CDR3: TGCAGCGGCGGACAAGACAATGAGCAGTACTTC. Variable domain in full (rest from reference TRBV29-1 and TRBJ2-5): SAVISQKPSRDICQRGTSLTIQCQVDSQVTMMFWYRQQPGQSLTLIATANQGSEATYESGFVIDKFPISRPNLTFSTLTVSNMSPEDSSIYLCSGGQDNEQYFGPGTRLLVL.

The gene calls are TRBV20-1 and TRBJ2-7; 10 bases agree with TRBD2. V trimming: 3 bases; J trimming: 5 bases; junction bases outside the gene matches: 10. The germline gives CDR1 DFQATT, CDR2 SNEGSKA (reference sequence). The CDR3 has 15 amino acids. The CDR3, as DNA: TGCAGTGCTAGGGGGGCTAGCGGGAGTAGCCACGAGCAGTACTTC. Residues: CSARGASGSSHEQYF.

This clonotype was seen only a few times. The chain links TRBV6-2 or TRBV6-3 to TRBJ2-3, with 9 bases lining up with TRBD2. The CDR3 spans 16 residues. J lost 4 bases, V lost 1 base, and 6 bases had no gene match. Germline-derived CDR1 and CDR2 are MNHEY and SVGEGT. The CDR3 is CASSYWAGGNPDTQYF. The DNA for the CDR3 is TGTGCCAGCAGTTACTGGGCGGGGGGGAACCCAGATACGCAGTATTTT.

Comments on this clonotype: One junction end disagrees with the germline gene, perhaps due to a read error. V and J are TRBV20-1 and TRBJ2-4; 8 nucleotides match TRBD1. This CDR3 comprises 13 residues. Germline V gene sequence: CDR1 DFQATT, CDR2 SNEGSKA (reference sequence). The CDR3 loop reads CSAPGTGGNVQYF. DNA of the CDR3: TGCAGTGCCCCCGGGACAGGAGGAAACGTTCAGTACTTC.

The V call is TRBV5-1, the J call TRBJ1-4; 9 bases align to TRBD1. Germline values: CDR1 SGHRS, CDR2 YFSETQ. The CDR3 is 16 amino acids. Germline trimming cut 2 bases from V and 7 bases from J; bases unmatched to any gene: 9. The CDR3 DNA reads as TGCGCCAGCAGCTTCGGGACAGGGAAGAAAGGTGAAAAACTGTTTTTT. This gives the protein CASSFGTGKKGEKLFF.

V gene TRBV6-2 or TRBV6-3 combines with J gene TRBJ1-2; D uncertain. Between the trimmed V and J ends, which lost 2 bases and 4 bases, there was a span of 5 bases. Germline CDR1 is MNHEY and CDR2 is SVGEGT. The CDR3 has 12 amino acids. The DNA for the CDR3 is TGTGCCAGCAGTTACGCCACCTATGGCTACACCTTC. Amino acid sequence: CASSYATYGYTF.